The 6 T cell receptor beta chains below come from one sample, sequenced in a study of blood T cell repertoires in COVID-19. Sequencing used immunoSEQ multiplex PCR; TCRdb keeps in-frame clones, though not all of them. The sample records about 440,000 clones, about 89% being singletons. The sample consisted of peripheral blood. These receptors came from a woman younger than 45 with acute or convalescent COVID-19.

This clone has just one count. The rearrangement joins TRBV19 to TRBJ1-1; D gene unclear. The V and J ends lost 3 bases and 5 bases respectively, with 13 bases between them. The germline V gene has CDR1 LNHDA and CDR2 SQIVND (reference sequence). The length of the CDR3 is 14 residues. CDR3 in amino acids: CASSMGRTTTEAFF. In DNA, the CDR3 is TGTGCCAGTAGTATGGGCAGGACTACGACTGAAGCTTTCTTT.

This chain links TRBV9 with TRBJ2-3; D is undetermined. V was trimmed by 2 bases and J by 0 bases, leaving 10 bases between them. This CDR3 region has 15 residues. Germline lookup yields CDR1 SGDLS and CDR2 YYNGEE. The CDR3 bases are TGTGCCAGCAGCGTGGGCACAACTAGCACAGATACGCAGTATTTT. Protein product: CASSVGTTSTDTQYF.

V and J are TRBV28 and TRBJ2-1; 8 bases align to TRBD1. This CDR3 is 14 amino acids long. Losses at the gene ends were 7 bases for V and 6 bases for J; bases not matched to a gene: 8. CDR1 is MDHEN, CDR2 SYDVKM, per germline. The CDR3 reads CASIRTGSSNEQFF. As DNA, the CDR3 is TGTGCCAGCATCCGGACAGGGAGTTCCAATGAGCAGTTCTTC.

The rearrangement joins TRBV18 to TRBJ2-5, with 7 bases lining up with TRBD1. The CDR3 extends over 14 amino acids. Per germline, CDR1 KGHSH and CDR2 LQKENI. Trimming cost V 5 bases and J 0 bases; bases outside gene matches: 3. The CDR3 DNA sequence: TGTGCCAGCTCAGGGGGACAGAACCAAGAGACCCAGTACTTC. Its translation is CASSGGQNQETQYF.

This chain links TRBV9 with TRBJ2-3, with 10 bases matching TRBD2. The junction had 13 bases not matched to a gene; V was cut back by 3 bases and J by 3 bases. Looked up from germline, CDR1 is SGDLS and CDR2 is YYNGEE. This CDR3 has 18 amino acids. Here the CDR3 DNA reads TGTGCCAGCAGCGAAAGCGGGGGGGCCGTTCTAATTACAGATACGCAGTATTTT. It translates to CASSESGGAVLITDTQYF.

The chain combines TRBV27 with TRBJ2-1, with 7 bases identical to TRBD1. CDR3 length: 14 residues. The germline CDR1 and CDR2 sequences are MNHEY and SMNVEV (reference sequence). With V trimmed by 0 bases and J by 7 bases, 3 bases remained unmatched. This CDR3 reads CASSLSTGYNEQFF. CDR3 coding DNA: TGTGCCAGCAGTTTATCGACAGGGTATAATGAGCAGTTCTTC.